This TCR beta chain was sequenced for a study of cytomegalovirus exposure and HLA in healthy donors. The study ran its PCR with 60 Vbeta and 13 Jbeta primers. Only in-frame clones appear in the TCRdb table, and some are missing; sequencing was by immunoSEQ multiplex PCR. The sample yields around 200,000 clones, about 69% seen once. Trimming took off 9 bases at V and 1 base at J, with 20 bases between the two ends. In germline, CDR1 is MDHEN, CDR2 SYDVKM. The CDR3 length is 16 residues. The chain is built from TRBV28 and TRBJ2-3; TRBD2 is a possible D gene (6 bases). The clonotype comes from a male donor in good health and CMV-seronegative. Sequencing was performed on PBMCs. This chain's CDR3 is CASTSMGRDGTDTQYF. The CDR3, as DNA: TGTGCCAGTACCTCAATGGGGCGGGATGGCACAGATACGCAGTATTTT.